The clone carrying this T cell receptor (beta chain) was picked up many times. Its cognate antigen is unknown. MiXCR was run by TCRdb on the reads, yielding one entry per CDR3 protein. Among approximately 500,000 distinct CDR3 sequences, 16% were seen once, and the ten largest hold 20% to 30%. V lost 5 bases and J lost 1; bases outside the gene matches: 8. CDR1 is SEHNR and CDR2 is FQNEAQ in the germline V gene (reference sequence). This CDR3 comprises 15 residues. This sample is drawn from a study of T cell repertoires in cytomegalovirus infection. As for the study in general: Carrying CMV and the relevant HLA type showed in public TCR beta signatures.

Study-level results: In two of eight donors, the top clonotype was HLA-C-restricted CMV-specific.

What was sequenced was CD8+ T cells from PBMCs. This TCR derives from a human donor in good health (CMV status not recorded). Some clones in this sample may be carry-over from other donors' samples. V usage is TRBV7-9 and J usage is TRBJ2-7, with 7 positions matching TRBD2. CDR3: CASSRTSALSYEQYF. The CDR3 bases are TGTGCCAGCAGCCGCACTAGCGCTTTATCCTACGAGCAGTACTTC.